These 14 T cell receptor beta chains share one sample of origin, sequenced in a study of blood T cell repertoires in COVID-19. Clones were sequenced by immunoSEQ multiplex PCR, and TCRdb holds only the in-frame ones, with some missing. The table shows approximately 150,000 clones, with under 95% occurring only once. Input material: peripheral blood. The receptors derive from a man between 60 and 75 years old with active or convalescent COVID-19.

V and J are TRBV7-6 and TRBJ1-3; 10 bases match TRBD1. The CDR3 has 16 amino acids. J was trimmed by 3 bases and V by 5 bases; bases with no gene match: 7. Germline-derived CDR1 and CDR2 are SGHVS and FNYEAQ. In DNA form, the CDR3 reads TGTGCCAGCAGCCCGTTGACAGGGGGCAGTGGAAACACCATATATTTT. Translation gives CASSPLTGGSGNTIYF.

This rearrangement joins TRBV5-6 to TRBJ2-7, with D uncertain. The CDR3 covers 13 residues. Trimming stripped 2 bases from V and 6 bases from J, with 12 bases between. Germline-derived CDR1 and CDR2 are SGHDT and YYEEEE. The CDR3 is CASSFLRAGEQYF. The CDR3 DNA reads as TGTGCCAGCAGCTTTCTCCGAGCAGGCGAGCAGTACTTC.

The chain employs TRBV5-6 and TRBJ2-1; possible D gene TRBD2, 6 bases. V lost 5 bases and J lost 8, with 14 bases in between. In germline, CDR1 is SGHDT, CDR2 YYEEEE. The CDR3 consists of 13 residues. CDR3 sequence reads: CASRPRLVHEQFF. In DNA, the CDR3 is TGTGCCAGCAGACCCAGACTAGTTCATGAGCAGTTCTTC.

The chain recombines TRBV19 with TRBJ1-2; D gene ambiguous. The CDR3 covers 12 residues. V was clipped by 4 bases and J by 8 bases, with 11 bases between them. CDR1 and CDR2 (germline): LNHDA, SQIVND (reference sequence). The CDR3 coding sequence is TGTGCCAGTAGTACTCAGGCTGGGGGCTACACCTTC. This encodes CASSTQAGGYTF.

This sequence joins TRBV10-3 and TRBJ2-1; 14 bases fit TRBD2. The CDR3 totals 16 residues. The J segment lost 6 bases and the V segment lost 8 bases, leaving 9 bases of the junction unmatched. Germline V lookup: CDR1 ENHRY, CDR2 SYGVKD. This CDR3 is CAIGPGLAGEINEQFF. Here the CDR3 DNA reads TGTGCCATCGGACCGGGACTAGCGGGGGAGATCAATGAGCAGTTCTTC.

The rearrangement joins TRBV12-1 to TRBJ2-1; the DNA was not used to check the table's D call, TRBD1. TRBV12-1 has pseudogene status. The CDR3 covers 16 residues. The CDR3 loop is CASSCPGHLSYNEQFF. CDR3 DNA sequence: TGTGCCAGCAGCTGCCCGGGACACCTATCCTACAATGAGCAGTTCTTC.

Here the CDR3 reads CASSYEREFGYTF. The CDR3 coding sequence is TGTGCCAGCAGTTACGAGCGCGAATTTGGCTACACCTTC. The genes are TRBV6-5 and TRBJ1-2; no definite D call. Trimming took 2 bases from V and 7 from J, leaving 11 bases between them. The CDR3 has 13 amino acids. Germline V lookup: CDR1 MNHEY, CDR2 SVGAGI.

The J gene is TRBJ2-1, the V gene TRBV10-3, with TRBD1 identical over 7 bases. Unmatched junction bases numbered 12, after V lost 0 bases and J lost 10 bases. The length of the CDR3 is 16 residues. Looked up from germline, CDR1 is ENHRY and CDR2 is SYGVKD. The CDR3 DNA follows: TGTGCCATCAGTGAGTCAGCCACGGGACAGTCAGGGGAGCAGTTCTTC. Amino acids: CAISESATGQSGEQFF.

This clone came up once. The chain links TRBV18 to TRBJ2-5; D is perhaps TRBD1 (5 bases). Trimming pared 5 bases from V and 5 bases from J, leaving 15 bases between. The V gene's germline CDR1 is KGHSH and CDR2 LQKENI. The CDR3 is made up of 14 amino acids. The CDR3 region is CASSRTGIQETQYF. CDR3 DNA sequence: TGTGCCAGCTCAAGAACAGGTATCCAGGAGACCCAGTACTTC.

The genes are TRBV19 and TRBJ2-7, with 7 bases fitting TRBD1. V lost 1 base to trimming and J lost 0 bases; unmatched junction nucleotides: 12. Germline V lookup: CDR1 LNHDA, CDR2 SQIVND (reference sequence). The CDR3 runs 18 residues. In nucleotides, the CDR3 is TGTGCCAGTAGTATAGCCCCACTTAGACAGGGCAACTCCTACGAGCAGTACTTC. Protein: CASSIAPLRQGNSYEQYF.

The rearrangement uses TRBV2 and TRBJ1-2; a possible D gene is TRBD1 (6 bases). The CDR3 has 13 residues. Trimming cost V 6 bases and J 1 base, with 9 bases left between them. CDR1 and CDR2 (germline): SNHLY, FYNNEI. CDR3 in DNA: TGTGCCAGCAGGCCACAGGGTAACTATGGCTACACCTTC. Encoded protein: CASRPQGNYGYTF.

This clone was seen a few times. The rearrangement uses TRBV5-1 and TRBJ1-6, with TRBD1 matching over 8 bases. Germline V CDR1 and CDR2: SGHRS, YFSETQ. V trimming: 0 bases; J trimming: 9 bases; junction bases outside the gene matches: 8. This CDR3 contains 16 residues. The CDR3 coding sequence is TGCGCCAGCAGCTTGGCCGTAGGACAGGGAGCTTCACCCCTCCACTTT. Its translation is CASSLAVGQGASPLHF.

This chain connects TRBV28 to TRBJ1-3, with 8 positions matching TRBD1. This CDR3 contains 20 residues. The V and J ends lost 4 bases and 8 bases, in that order; junction bases with no gene match: 25. The germline CDR1 and CDR2 sequences are MDHEN and SYDVKM. CDR3 in amino acids: CASSSQGAALSTSKGDTIYF. As DNA, the CDR3 is TGTGCCAGCAGTTCCCAGGGGGCAGCGCTCTCGACCTCTAAAGGCGACACCATATATTTT.

Remarks on this clone: Different DNA sequences within this sample yield the same CDR3. This chain links TRBV5-1 with TRBJ2-5; 15 bases are shared with TRBD2. V lost 4 bases to trimming and J lost 2 bases; unmatched junction nucleotides: 3. The CDR3 loop spans 16 amino acids. CDR1 SGHRS and CDR2 YFSETQ come from the germline V gene. The CDR3 here is CASSLGTSGRQETQYF. The DNA for the CDR3 is TGCGCCAGCAGCCTCGGGACTAGCGGGAGGCAAGAGACCCAGTACTTC.